Listed below are T cell receptor beta chains from one sample, sequenced in a study of T cell responses to AZD1222 COVID-19 vaccine. Repertoires were generated with immunoSEQ multiplex PCR, while TCRdb's copy carries only in-frame clones and drops some. The sample records 120,000 to 150,000 clones, approximately 90% being singletons. Sequences were derived from peripheral blood, sampled on day 0 of MenACWY control vaccination. The receptors originated from an adult in good health. Each CDR3 is given without its conserved first and last residue.

CDR3: ASSELAGGGYEQY; V: TRBV19; J: TRBJ2-7
CDR3: ASSLDRETQKLF; V: TRBV11-3; J: TRBJ1-4
CDR3: SVAGHLNTEAF; V: TRBV29-1; J: TRBJ1-1
CDR3: ASSLNPYEQY; V: TRBV28; J: TRBJ2-7
CDR3: ASSLWGSGANVLT; V: TRBV28; J: TRBJ2-6
CDR3: AWSSREKLF; V: TRBV30; J: TRBJ1-4
CDR3: ASSLEGLGGEKLF; V: TRBV11-3; J: TRBJ1-4
CDR3: ASSHVQANEQF; V: TRBV4-3; J: TRBJ2-1
CDR3: ASSLISSHEQY; V: TRBV11-2; J: TRBJ2-7
CDR3: ASSPVGQRVEGYT; V: TRBV18; J: TRBJ1-2
CDR3: ASTSDSGQGGLYGYT; V: TRBV5-4; J: TRBJ1-2
CDR3: ASSGGLGGNQPQH; V: TRBV9; J: TRBJ1-5